A selection of T cell receptor beta chains follows, all from one sample in a study of blood T cells in healthy people across ages. TCRdb re-called the 5' RACE reads through MiXCR, storing one row per CDR3 protein. Of 800,000 or so distinct CDR3 sequences listed, under 80% are singletons. Sequenced material: blood. Receptors originate from a man younger than 40 in good health. Both conserved end residues are trimmed from each CDR3.

j_call v_call cdr3_aa
TRBJ1-2 TRBV28 ASRHTDQLYGYT
TRBJ2-1 TRBV6-2/TRBV6-3 ASNKPGLAGGHEQF
TRBJ2-3 TRBV12-3/TRBV12-4 ASSLGGYLSDTQY
TRBJ2-7 TRBV7-2 ASSLGGLFHEQY
TRBJ2-6 TRBV2 ASRGPVSGANVLT
TRBJ2-3 TRBV29-1 SAARLREYNAQY
TRBJ2-5 TRBV7-2 ASRTQGTGETQY
TRBJ2-7 TRBV5-6 ASSLRSEQH
TRBJ2-5 TRBV12-3/TRBV12-4 ASSSIAGWGETQY
TRBJ2-1 TRBV2 ASSTTAYNEQF
TRBJ1-1 TRBV16 ASSPPVVGAFTEAF
TRBJ2-6 TRBV20-1 SAGIPSGANVLT
TRBJ2-1 TRBV4-3 ASSLSIGVDEQF